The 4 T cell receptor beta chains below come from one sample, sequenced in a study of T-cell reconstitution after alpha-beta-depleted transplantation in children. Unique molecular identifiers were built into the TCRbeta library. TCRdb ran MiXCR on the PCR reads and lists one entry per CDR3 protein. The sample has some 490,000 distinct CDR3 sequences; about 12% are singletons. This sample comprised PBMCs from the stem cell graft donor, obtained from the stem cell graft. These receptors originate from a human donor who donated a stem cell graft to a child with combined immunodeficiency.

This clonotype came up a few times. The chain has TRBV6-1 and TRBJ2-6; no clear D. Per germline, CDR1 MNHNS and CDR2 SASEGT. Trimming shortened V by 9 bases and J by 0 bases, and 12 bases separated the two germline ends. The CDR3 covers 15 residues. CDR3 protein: CASIGSRSGANVLTF. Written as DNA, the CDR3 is TGTGCCAGTATTGGCAGTCGCTCTGGGGCCAACGTCCTGACTTTC.

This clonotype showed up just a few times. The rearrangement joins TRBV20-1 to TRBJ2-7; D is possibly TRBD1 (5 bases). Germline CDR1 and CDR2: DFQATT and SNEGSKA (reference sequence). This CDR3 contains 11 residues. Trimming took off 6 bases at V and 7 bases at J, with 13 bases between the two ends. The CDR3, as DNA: TGCAGTGCCACCCCAGGGCCGGAGCAGTACTTC. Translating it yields CSATPGPEQYF.

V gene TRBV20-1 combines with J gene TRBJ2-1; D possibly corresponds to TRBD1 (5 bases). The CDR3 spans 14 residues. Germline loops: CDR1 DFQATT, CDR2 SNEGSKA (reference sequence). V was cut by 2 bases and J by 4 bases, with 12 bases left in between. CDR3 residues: CSARKSGRYNEQFF. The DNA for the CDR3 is TGCAGTGCTAGAAAGTCAGGGCGGTACAATGAGCAGTTCTTC.

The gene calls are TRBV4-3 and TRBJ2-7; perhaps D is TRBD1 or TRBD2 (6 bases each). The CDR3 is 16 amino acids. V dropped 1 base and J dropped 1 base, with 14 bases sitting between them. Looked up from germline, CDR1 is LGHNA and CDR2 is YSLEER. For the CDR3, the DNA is TGCGCCAGCAGCCAAGTAGGGGGGAGAGGTTCCTACGAGCAGTACTTC. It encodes CASSQVGGRGSYEQYF.